Shown below are 19 T cell receptor beta chains from a single sample sequenced in a study of CD8 T cells in Susac syndrome. After extraction with the RNeasy kit, roughly 0.5 to 1 ug of the RNA was reverse transcribed using random hexamers. MiXCR was run by TCRdb on the immunoSEQ multiplex PCR reads, yielding one entry per CDR3 protein. Among 150,000 to 200,000 distinct CDR3 sequences listed, 85% to 95% were seen once. Material for sequencing was CD4+ T cells from PBMCs. The source of these receptors is a human donor in good health.

The chain uses TRBV7-7 and TRBJ2-2, with TRBD2 matching over 8 bases. The CDR3 consists of 12 residues. CDR1 SSHAT and CDR2 FNYEAQ come from the germline V gene (reference sequence). Germline trimming cut 10 bases from V and 7 bases from J; bases unmatched to any gene: 5. CDR3 in amino acids: CATGGPSGELFF. The DNA for the CDR3 is TGTGCCACGGGGGGGCCGAGCGGGGAGCTGTTTTTT.

This chain links TRBV2 with TRBJ2-2, with 8 bases matching TRBD1. The trim removed 2 bases at V and 5 bases at J, leaving 7 bases unmatched. The CDR3 is 16 amino acids. In germline, CDR1 is SNHLY, CDR2 FYNNEI. The CDR3 is CASSERTGLGTGELFF. In DNA, the CDR3 is TGTGCCAGCAGTGAACGGACAGGGCTGGGAACCGGGGAGCTGTTTTTT. Looking up the rest from reference TRBV2 and TRBJ2-2 gives the full variable domain: EPEVTQTPSHQVTQMGQEVILRCVPISNHLYFYWYRQILGQKVEFLVSFYNNEISEKSEIFDDQFSVERPDGSNFTLKIRSTKLEDSAMYFCASSERTGLGTGELFFGEGSRLTVL.

The chain is built from TRBV2 and TRBJ1-3, with 8 nucleotides matching TRBD1. The CDR3 loop spans 16 amino acids. Germline-derived CDR1 and CDR2 are SNHLY and FYNNEI. V lost 6 bases, J lost 1 base, and 8 bases stayed unmatched. The CDR3: CASRRDGTGSGNTIYF. The CDR3 nucleotides read TGTGCCAGCAGGAGAGACGGGACAGGATCTGGAAACACCATATATTTT.

The genes are TRBV24-1 and TRBJ2-5; 8 positions match TRBD2. V trimming: 2 bases; J trimming: 4 bases; junction bases outside the gene matches: 8. CDR3 length: 16 residues. CDR1 is KGHDR, CDR2 SFDVKD, per germline. The CDR3: CATSDSGGGPPETQYF. Written as DNA, the CDR3 is TGTGCCACCAGTGATTCGGGCGGGGGGCCCCCAGAGACCCAGTACTTC.

This chain connects TRBV12-3 or TRBV12-4 to TRBJ2-3; the match to TRBD2 covers 9 bases. CDR3 length: 14 residues. V dropped 8 bases and J dropped 2; count of bases not matched to a gene: 5. In DNA, the CDR3 is TGTGCCAGCGGTCGCGGGGGGGCCACAGATACGCAGTATTTT. Its protein is CASGRGGATDTQYF.

The chain recombines TRBV11-1 with TRBJ2-7, with a weak D call TRBD2 (6 bases). With 5 bases removed from V and 1 base from J, the gap between germline ends came to 15 bases. The CDR3 is 15 amino acids. CDR1 and CDR2 from the germline V gene are SGHAT and FQDESV (reference sequence). The CDR3 is CASSRVRETSYEQYF. As DNA, the CDR3 is TGTGCCAGCAGCCGAGTGCGGGAAACATCCTACGAGCAGTACTTC.

The chain couples TRBV7-9 to TRBJ1-1; TRBD1 agrees at 7 bases. Trimming removed 6 bases from V and 6 bases from J; junction bases left unmatched: 7. The CDR3 spans 13 residues. From germline, CDR1 is SEHNR and CDR2 FQNEAQ (reference sequence). The CDR3 sequence: CASRLTGDAEAFF. The CDR3 DNA reads TGTGCCAGCAGACTTACAGGGGACGCTGAAGCTTTCTTT.

The CDR3 DNA sequence: TGTGCCAGCAGTTTCTTCGGTGCGGGGGGGCCAGATACGCAGTATTTT. Translating it yields CASSFFGAGGPDTQYF. The chain recombines TRBV27 with TRBJ2-3, with 9 bases fitting TRBD2. After removal of 3 bases from V and 4 bases from J, the junction contained 8 bases not matched to a gene. CDR1 and CDR2 (germline): MNHEY, SMNVEV (reference sequence). This CDR3 region has 16 residues.

The chain uses TRBV23-1 and TRBJ1-1; 10 bases fit TRBD1. TRBV23-1 is sorted into the ORF group, with uncertain function. The CDR3 contains 17 residues. J was trimmed by 0 bases and V by 4 bases; bases with no gene match: 8. In DNA form, the CDR3 reads TGCGCCAGCAGTCCGTCGACAGGGGGCATTTTGAACACTGAAGCTTTCTTT. This codes for CASSPSTGGILNTEAFF.

The V call is TRBV3-1, the J call TRBJ1-1; tentatively, D is TRBD1 (5 bases). Deletions cut 3 bases from V and 6 bases from J, with 8 bases between. The germline CDR1 and CDR2 sequences are LGHDT and YNNKEL (reference sequence). The length of the CDR3 is 12 residues. CDR3 in amino acids: CASSQGEAEAFF. The DNA for the CDR3 is TGTGCCAGCAGCCAGGGGGAGGCTGAAGCTTTCTTT.

CDR3 DNA sequence: TGCGCCAGCAGGGCCGGACAGAGCTCCTACGAGCAGTACTTC. Protein sequence: CASRAGQSSYEQYF. The chain carries TRBV5-1 and TRBJ2-7; the D gene is possibly TRBD1 (6 bases). The CDR3 consists of 14 residues. Germline V gene data show CDR1 as SGHRS and CDR2 as YFSETQ. V lost 5 bases to trimming and J lost 0 bases, with 12 bases between them.

The rearrangement links TRBV5-6 to TRBJ2-7, with D unresolved. The ends were cut back, 4 bases at V and 4 bases at J, with 6 bases in the middle. The CDR3 runs to 11 residues. Germline-derived CDR1 and CDR2 are SGHDT and YYEEEE. The CDR3 spells CASSAGYEQYF. The DNA for the CDR3 is TGTGCCAGCAGCGCCGGTTACGAGCAGTACTTC.

The chain has TRBV2 and TRBJ1-1; 11 bases are shared with TRBD1. V dropped 6 bases and J dropped 5; count of bases not matched to a gene: 5. CDR1 is SNHLY, CDR2 FYNNEI, per germline. The CDR3 covers 14 residues. This CDR3 is CASRGQGAKTEAFF. Written as DNA, the CDR3 is TGTGCCAGCAGAGGACAGGGGGCGAAAACTGAAGCTTTCTTT. Filled out from reference TRBV2 and TRBJ1-1, the complete variable domain reads EPEVTQTPSHQVTQMGQEVILRCVPISNHLYFYWYRQILGQKVEFLVSFYNNEISEKSEIFDDQFSVERPDGSNFTLKIRSTKLEDSAMYFCASRGQGAKTEAFFGQGTRLTVV.

This rearrangement joins TRBV5-1 to TRBJ2-6, with unresolved D. The CDR3 has 16 amino acids. Germline CDR1 is SGHRS and CDR2 is YFSETQ. V was trimmed by 2 bases and J by 0 bases, leaving 9 bases between them. CDR3 protein: CASSFGPISGANVLTF. Written as DNA, the CDR3 is TGCGCCAGCAGCTTTGGCCCGATCTCTGGGGCCAACGTCCTGACTTTC. Based on the CDR3 plus reference TRBV5-1 and TRBJ2-6, the full variable domain is KAGVTQTPRYLIKTRGQQVTLSCSPISGHRSVSWYQQTPGQGLQFLFEYFSETQRNKGNFPGRFSGRQFSNSRSEMNVSTLELGDSALYLCASSFGPISGANVLTFGAGSRLTVL.

The J gene is TRBJ1-3, the V gene TRBV4-2, with no clear D. The CDR3 runs 14 residues. Trimming shortened V by 0 bases and J by 4 bases, and 7 bases separated the two germline ends. From germline, CDR1 is LGHNA and CDR2 YNFKEQ. The CDR3 region is CASSQEGWGNTIYF. The DNA of the CDR3 is TGTGCCAGCAGCCAAGAAGGGTGGGGAAACACCATATATTTT.

The chain joins TRBV11-3 to TRBJ2-7; 10 bases fit TRBD2. Germline V gene lookup returns CDR1 SGHNT and CDR2 YENEEA. The CDR3 covers 15 residues. V was clipped by 4 bases and J by 1 base; unmatched bases: 4. CDR3 region: CASSSGTSESYEQYF. The CDR3 DNA reads as TGTGCCAGCAGCTCCGGGACTAGCGAATCCTACGAGCAGTACTTC.

The chain joins TRBV7-9 to TRBJ2-1, with 8 bases matching TRBD2. The germline V gene encodes CDR1 SEHNR and CDR2 FQNEAQ (reference sequence). After removal of 6 bases from V and 10 bases from J, the junction contained 8 bases not matched to a gene. This CDR3 spans 13 amino acids. CDR3 protein: CASRESGGGEQFF. CDR3 DNA: TGTGCCAGCAGAGAAAGCGGGGGCGGGGAGCAGTTCTTC.

The genes are TRBV12-3 or TRBV12-4 and TRBJ2-1, with TRBD2 matching over 8 bases. V was clipped by 1 base and J by 7 bases; unmatched bases: 6. The CDR3 spans 15 residues. The CDR3, as DNA: TGTGCCAGCAGTTTAGGAGTAGCGGGGTGGAATGAGCAGTTCTTC. The encoded protein is CASSLGVAGWNEQFF.

The chain employs TRBV7-9 and TRBJ2-5; 7 bases are shared with TRBD2. This CDR3 comprises 16 residues. CDR1 and CDR2 (germline): SEHNR, FQNEAQ (reference sequence). After removal of 6 bases from V and 0 bases from J, the junction contained 10 bases not matched to a gene. CDR3 in amino acids: CASSSKGAGNQETQYF. The CDR3 nucleotides are TGTGCCAGCAGTTCCAAGGGAGCGGGGAACCAAGAGACCCAGTACTTC. Variable domain in full (rest from reference TRBV7-9 and TRBJ2-5): DTGVSQNPRHKITKRGQNVTFRCDPISEHNRLYWYRQTLGQGPEFLTYFQNEAQLEKSRLLSDRFSAERPKGSFSTLEIQRTEQGDSAMYLCASSSKGAGNQETQYFGPGTRLLVL.